The source of this T cell receptor (beta chain) is a study of blood T cell repertoires in COVID-19. Repertoires were generated with immunoSEQ multiplex PCR, while TCRdb's copy carries only in-frame clones and drops some. The repertoire has some 200,000 clones, 80% to 90% of them found once; the top ten carry approximately 8%. After removal of 3 bases from V and 1 base from J, the junction contained 1 base not matched to a gene. This CDR3 spans 14 amino acids. Germline V lookup: CDR1 MRHNA, CDR2 SNTAGT. This receptor was obtained from a woman in her 50s with active or convalescent COVID-19. Sequences were obtained from peripheral blood. The chain couples TRBV6-4 to TRBJ2-3, with 7 bases matching TRBD2. CDR3: CASSDGGGTDTQYF. The CDR3 DNA is TGTGCCAGCAGTGATGGGGGGGGCACAGATACGCAGTATTTT.